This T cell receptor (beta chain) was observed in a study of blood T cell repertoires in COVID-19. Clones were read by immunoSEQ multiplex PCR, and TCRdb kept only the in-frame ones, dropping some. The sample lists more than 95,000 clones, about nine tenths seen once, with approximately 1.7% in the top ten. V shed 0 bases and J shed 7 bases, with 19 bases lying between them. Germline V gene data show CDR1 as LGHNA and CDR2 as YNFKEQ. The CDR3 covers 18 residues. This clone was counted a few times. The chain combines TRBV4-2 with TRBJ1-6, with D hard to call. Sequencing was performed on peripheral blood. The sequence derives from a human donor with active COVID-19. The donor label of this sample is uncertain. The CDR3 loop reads CASSQDRLAAVGNSPLHF. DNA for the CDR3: TGTGCCAGCAGCCAAGATAGGTTGGCAGCGGTGGGGAATTCACCCCTCCACTTT.